Presented here are 22 T cell receptor beta chains from one specimen sequenced in a study of T cells in Graves' hyperthyroidism and ophthalmopathy. From RNA transcripts, TCR beta CDR3 regions were amplified. HTBI primers were used for first-round RT-PCR of the TCR CDR3. TCRdb processed the multiplex PCR reads anew with MiXCR; each CDR3 protein has one entry. The sample lists about 300,000 distinct CDR3 sequences; roughly 19% were seen once. Sample: blood. The receptors were gathered from a man aged 45-60 years with Graves' ophthalmopathy.

This clonotype has only a few counts. The genes are TRBV9 and TRBJ2-1; D not resolved. V was clipped by 0 bases and J by 3 bases, with 1 base between them. The germline V gene encodes CDR1 SGDLS and CDR2 YYNGEE. CDR3 length: 12 amino acids. Here the CDR3 reads CASSVDYNEQFF. The CDR3, as DNA: TGTGCCAGCAGCGTAGACTACAATGAGCAGTTCTTC. The complete variable domain, with remaining parts taken from reference TRBV9 and TRBJ2-1, reads DSGVTQTPKHLITATGQRVTLRCSPRSGDLSVYWYQQSLDQGLQFLIQYYNGEERAKGNILERFSAQQFPDLHSELNLSSLELGDSALYFCASSVDYNEQFFGPGTRLTVL.

The chain recombines TRBV12-3 or TRBV12-4 with TRBJ2-7; no firm D call. Trimming pared 0 bases from V and 6 bases from J, leaving 9 bases between. The CDR3 loop spans 13 amino acids. The CDR3 protein is CASSLALTGEQYF. The CDR3 DNA reads as TGTGCCAGCAGTTTAGCGCTAACGGGCGAGCAGTACTTC.

This clonotype was seen repeatedly, ten times or more. The chain combines TRBV28 with TRBJ1-2; D call uncertain. This CDR3 comprises 11 residues. Per the germline V gene, CDR1 is MDHEN and CDR2 is SYDVKM. Trimming took 3 bases from V and 7 from J, leaving 6 bases between them. The CDR3 DNA is TGTGCCAGCAGTTTCGGGATTGGCTACACCTTC. Translation: CASSFGIGYTF.

This clonotype has ten or more counts. V and J are TRBV28 and TRBJ1-1; D is ambiguous. This CDR3 has 13 residues. Germline V gives CDR1 MDHEN, CDR2 SYDVKM. Deletions cut 5 bases from V and 0 bases from J, with 7 bases between. This CDR3 is CASSPTVNTEAFF. The CDR3 coding sequence is TGTGCCAGCAGTCCTACAGTGAACACTGAAGCTTTCTTT.

The gene calls are TRBV24-1 and TRBJ2-1; 7 positions agree with TRBD2. V lost 6 bases to trimming and J lost 0 bases; unmatched junction nucleotides: 4. The CDR3 contains 15 residues. Germline CDR1 reads KGHDR; CDR2 reads SFDVKD. The CDR3 region has the DNA TGTGCCACCAGTTTGGGCGGGAGCTCCTACAATGAGCAGTTCTTC. Amino acids: CATSLGGSSYNEQFF.

This clonotype appeared many times. The J gene is TRBJ2-1, the V gene TRBV15; 11 nucleotides agree with TRBD2. Trimming at V came to 1 base and at J to 5 bases, leaving 7 bases not matched to a gene. CDR1 is LNHNV, CDR2 YYDKDF, per germline (reference sequence). The CDR3 has 17 residues. The CDR3 spells CATSRGSSGRLHNEQFF. In DNA form, the CDR3 reads TGTGCCACCAGCAGAGGATCTAGCGGGAGGTTGCACAATGAGCAGTTCTTC.

This clonotype was seen a handful of times. J is TRBJ2-7 and V is TRBV5-1; TRBD2 agrees at 10 bases. The ends lost 4 bases at V and 6 bases at J; junction bases unmatched: 4. CDR3 length equals 13 residues. Looked up from germline, CDR1 is SGHRS and CDR2 is YFSETQ. CDR3: CASSQLAGSEQYF. In DNA, the CDR3 is TGCGCCAGCAGCCAACTAGCGGGAAGCGAGCAGTACTTC.

This clonotype showed up many times. The chain employs TRBV20-1 and TRBJ2-5, with 10 nucleotides matching TRBD2. CDR3 length equals 11 residues. Germline CDR1 DFQATT, CDR2 SNEGSKA (reference sequence). Here the CDR3 DNA reads TGCGCTACTAGCGGGATTGAGACCCAGTACTTC. It specifies CATSGIETQYF.

This clonotype was detected ten times or more. This chain connects TRBV9 to TRBJ1-1; unclear D gene. CDR1 is SGDLS, CDR2 YYNGEE, per germline. This CDR3 spans 13 amino acids. Between the trimmed V and J ends, which lost 1 base and 1 base, there was a span of 5 bases. This CDR3 reads CASSVLENTEAFF. DNA of the CDR3: TGTGCCAGCAGCGTACTGGAGAACACTGAAGCTTTCTTT. Combining the CDR3 with reference TRBV9 and TRBJ1-1 gives the whole variable domain DSGVTQTPKHLITATGQRVTLRCSPRSGDLSVYWYQQSLDQGLQFLIQYYNGEERAKGNILERFSAQQFPDLHSELNLSSLELGDSALYFCASSVLENTEAFFGQGTRLTVV.

There are many counts of this clonotype. This chain connects TRBV11-1 to TRBJ2-5, with 9 bases identical to TRBD1. The V gene's germline CDR1 is SGHAT and CDR2 FQDESV (reference sequence). This CDR3 contains 15 residues. The trim removed 2 bases at V and 5 bases at J, leaving 6 bases unmatched. The CDR3 here is CASSLPGTGWETQYF. DNA for the CDR3: TGTGCCAGCAGCTTACCCGGGACAGGGTGGGAGACCCAGTACTTC.

This clonotype was seen repeatedly, ten times or more. The chain is built from TRBV6-5 and TRBJ2-7, with D possibly TRBD1 on 7 matching bases. Germline V lookup: CDR1 MNHEY, CDR2 SVGAGI. The ends were cut back, 0 bases at V and 2 bases at J, with 14 bases in the middle. The CDR3 extends over 16 amino acids. Here the CDR3 DNA reads TGTGCCAGCAGTTACTCACGACAGGGAGGCCCCTACGAGCAGTACTTC. Protein: CASSYSRQGGPYEQYF.

This clonotype came up many times. The V and J genes are TRBV20-1 and TRBJ2-1; 13 bases map to TRBD2. Trimming cost V 4 bases and J 9 bases; bases outside gene matches: 6. Germline assignment: CDR1 DFQATT and CDR2 SNEGSKA (reference sequence). The CDR3 has 14 amino acids. CDR3 DNA: TGCAGTGCTACCCTGGGGACTAGCGGGATTGAGCAGTTCTTC. It codes for CSATLGTSGIEQFF.

A few counts support this clonotype. The chain uses TRBV27 and TRBJ2-7, with D tentatively TRBD2 (7 bases). CDR3 length: 14 amino acids. Germline values: CDR1 MNHEY, CDR2 SMNVEV (reference sequence). V was clipped by 5 bases and J by 7 bases, with 18 bases between them. The CDR3, as DNA: TGTGCCAGCAGTAAAGGAGGGGGGGTGTCAGAGCAGTACTTC. Encoded protein: CASSKGGGVSEQYF.

The rearrangement uses TRBV19 and TRBJ2-1; 9 bases align to TRBD1. The CDR3 has 16 amino acids. The ends lost 0 bases at V and 4 bases at J; junction bases unmatched: 4. The germline V gene encodes CDR1 LNHDA and CDR2 SQIVND (reference sequence). The CDR3 loop is CASSIDRDRDYNEQFF. The CDR3 DNA follows: TGTGCCAGTAGTATAGACCGGGACAGGGATTACAATGAGCAGTTCTTC.

This clonotype was seen ten or more times. This chain joins TRBV28 and TRBJ1-2, with a possible D match to TRBD1 (6 bases). The CDR3 totals 12 residues. Germline-derived CDR1 and CDR2 are MDHEN and SYDVKM. V was clipped by 6 bases and J by 4 bases, with 9 bases between them. CDR3: CASRGQIYGYTF. CDR3 nucleotides: TGTGCCAGCAGAGGACAGATCTATGGCTACACCTTC.

This rearrangement joins TRBV4-1 to TRBJ2-7, with 8 bases aligning to TRBD2. CDR1 and CDR2 from the germline V gene are MGHRA and YSYEKL. With V trimmed by 2 bases and J by 4 bases, 13 bases remained unmatched. The CDR3 spans 17 residues. The CDR3 sequence: CASSQLPPGLDRYEQYF. The DNA of the CDR3 is TGCGCCAGCAGCCAATTGCCTCCGGGACTAGACCGATACGAGCAGTACTTC.

In this sample, this clonotype turned up many times. The gene calls are TRBV5-1 and TRBJ2-7; D is ambiguous. The V gene lost 7 bases and the J gene lost 0 bases, with 8 bases spanning the gap. The CDR3 length is 12 residues. Germline CDR1 SGHRS, CDR2 YFSETQ. CDR3: CASHKNSYEQYF. As DNA, the CDR3 is TGCGCCAGCCACAAGAACTCCTACGAGCAGTACTTC. The entire variable domain, with the rest obtained from reference TRBV5-1 and TRBJ2-7, is as follows: KAGVTQTPRYLIKTRGQQVTLSCSPISGHRSVSWYQQTPGQGLQFLFEYFSETQRNKGNFPGRFSGRQFSNSRSEMNVSTLELGDSALYLCASHKNSYEQYFGPGTRLTVT.

This clonotype has a count of ten or more. The DNA for the CDR3 is TGCAGTGCTAGTAAATATGCGGGAGCCAAAAACATTCAGTACTTC. Its protein is CSASKYAGAKNIQYF. The chain combines TRBV20-1 with TRBJ2-4; weak D call: TRBD2 (5 bases). V was cut by 3 bases and J by 0 bases, with 12 bases left in between. Per the germline V gene, CDR1 is DFQATT and CDR2 is SNEGSKA (reference sequence). The CDR3 loop spans 15 amino acids.

The chain is built from TRBV10-2 and TRBJ1-1, with D possibly being TRBD1 (6 bases). The CDR3 contains 12 residues. The germline V gene encodes CDR1 WSHSY and CDR2 SAAADI. Trimming stripped 3 bases from V and 11 bases from J, with 13 bases between. The CDR3 region is CASSDRGPVAFF. CDR3 bases: TGCGCCAGCAGTGACAGGGGCCCCGTTGCTTTCTTT.

This clonotype was detected a few times. The gene calls are TRBV5-1 and TRBJ2-1, with 9 positions matching TRBD2. The CDR3 is 15 residues long. The junction had 7 bases not matched to a gene; V was cut back by 6 bases and J by 3 bases. The germline V gene encodes CDR1 SGHRS and CDR2 YFSETQ. The CDR3 region has the DNA TGCGCCAGCATCCTATCTAGCGGGGTCTACAATGAGCAGTTCTTC. Its translation is CASILSSGVYNEQFF.

This clonotype was seen ten or more times. The chain carries TRBV27 and TRBJ2-5; 12 positions agree with TRBD1. The CDR3 covers 16 residues. Germline CDR1 is MNHEY and CDR2 is SMNVEV (reference sequence). With V trimmed by 5 bases and J by 4 bases, 8 bases remained unmatched. The CDR3 protein is CASSTSGTGGRETQYF. The CDR3 region has the DNA TGTGCCAGCAGTACATCCGGGACAGGGGGCAGAGAGACCCAGTACTTC.

The sample holds many counts of this clonotype. The chain uses TRBV28 and TRBJ2-1, with 11 nucleotides matching TRBD2. Trimming cost V 4 bases and J 1 base; bases outside gene matches: 9. Germline CDR1 MDHEN, CDR2 SYDVKM. The CDR3 has 18 amino acids. This chain's CDR3 is CASSSLAGGKGSYNEQFF. The CDR3, as DNA: TGTGCCAGCAGTTCGCTAGCGGGAGGAAAAGGGTCCTACAATGAGCAGTTCTTC.